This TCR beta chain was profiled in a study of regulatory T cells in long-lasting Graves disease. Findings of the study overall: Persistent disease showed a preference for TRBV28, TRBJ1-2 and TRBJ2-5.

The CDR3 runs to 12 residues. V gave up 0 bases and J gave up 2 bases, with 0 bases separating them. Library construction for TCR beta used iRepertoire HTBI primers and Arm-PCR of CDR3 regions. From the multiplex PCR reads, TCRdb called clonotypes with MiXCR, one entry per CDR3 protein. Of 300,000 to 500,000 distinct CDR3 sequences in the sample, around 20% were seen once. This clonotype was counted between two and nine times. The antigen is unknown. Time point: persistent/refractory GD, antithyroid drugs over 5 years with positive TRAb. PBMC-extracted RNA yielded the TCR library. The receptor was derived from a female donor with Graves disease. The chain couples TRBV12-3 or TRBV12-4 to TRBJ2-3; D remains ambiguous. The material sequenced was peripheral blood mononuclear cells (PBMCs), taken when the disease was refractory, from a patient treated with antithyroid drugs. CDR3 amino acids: CASSLATDTQYF. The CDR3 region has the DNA TGTGCCAGCAGTTTAGCCACAGATACGCAGTATTTT.